This T cell receptor beta chain originates from a study of cytomegalovirus exposure and HLA in healthy donors. Notes on this clone: The target antigen is unknown. Relative to the germline gene, one junction end is altered; a read error may explain this.

CDR3 length: 15 amino acids. Germline values: CDR1 SSHAT, CDR2 FNYEAQ (reference sequence). Points from the study as a whole: Listed as cytomegalovirus-associated were 164 TCR beta chains.

60 Vbeta and 13 Jbeta primers were used in PCR. This table comes from immunoSEQ multiplex PCR, and its TCRdb copy is limited to in-frame clones, with some not included. In the table there are 95,000 or so clones, 81% of which are singletons. The source material was PBMCs. The gene calls are TRBV7-7 and TRBJ2-7; D possibly corresponds to TRBD2 (6 bases). This clonotype was sampled from a woman aged 70-85 years in good health and CMV-seropositive. The CDR3 protein is CASSLGGGKGYEQYF. DNA for the CDR3: TGTGCTAGCAGCTTAGGAGGCGGGAAGGGTTACGAGCAGTACTTC.